The source of this TCR beta chain is a study of T-cell reconstitution after alpha-beta-depleted transplantation in children. TCRbeta library preparation incorporated unique molecular identifiers. MiXCR was run by TCRdb on the PCR reads, yielding one entry per CDR3 protein. This table has around 400,000 distinct CDR3 sequences, around 21% appearing once. Unmatched junction bases numbered 4, after V lost 2 bases and J lost 2 bases. The CDR3 length is 15 residues. Looked up from germline, CDR1 is SQVTM and CDR2 is ANQGSEA. The chain recombines TRBV29-1 with TRBJ2-1, with 9 positions matching TRBD2. Sequenced material: PBMCs from the stem cell graft donor, taken from the stem cell graft. The TCR was taken from a human donor who donated a stem cell graft to a child with acute myeloid leukemia. CDR3 DNA sequence: TGCAGCGTTGAAAGGCGGGGGGGCCCCTACAATGAGCAGTTCTTC. It specifies CSVERRGGPYNEQFF.